These T cell receptor beta chains were read from a single sample in a study of CXCR3-negative and CXCR3-positive naive CD8 T cells. One entry per CDR3 protein, without DNA, is what TCRdb gives after re-calling the 5' RACE reads. The repertoire table contains about 98,000 distinct CDR3 sequences. The material sequenced was naive CXCR3+ CD8+ T cells from blood. The receptors shown here come from a human donor in good health. Some clones in this sample may be carry-over from other donors' samples. Each CDR3 is given with its conserved first and last residue.

CDR3 protein: CATGQGRRQPQHF
J gene: TRBJ1-5
V gene: TRBV27

CDR3 protein: CASSLAAGTDDVGELFF
J gene: TRBJ2-2
V gene: TRBV12-3/TRBV12-4

CDR3 protein: CASSQVISGQGAYEQFF
J gene: TRBJ2-1
V gene: TRBV14

CDR3 protein: CASSPHYEQYF
J gene: TRBJ2-7
V gene: TRBV28

CDR3 protein: CASSRHRQGILAEAFF
J gene: TRBJ1-1
V gene: TRBV7-9

CDR3 protein: CASSDHTLGYEQYF
J gene: TRBJ2-7
V gene: TRBV2

CDR3 protein: CASSSGTANTEAFF
J gene: TRBJ1-1
V gene: TRBV5-1

CDR3 protein: CASSQDPSSYEHYF
J gene: TRBJ2-7
V gene: TRBV4-3

CDR3 protein: CASSGRALDIQYF
J gene: TRBJ2-4
V gene: TRBV9

CDR3 protein: CSVEGLAGDGELFF
J gene: TRBJ2-2
V gene: TRBV29-1

CDR3 protein: CSGHASGNYNEQFF
J gene: TRBJ2-1
V gene: TRBV29-1

CDR3 protein: CASSLIVWGGMAFF
J gene: TRBJ1-1
V gene: TRBV12-3/TRBV12-4

CDR3 protein: CASSSDRGRRTDTQYF
J gene: TRBJ2-3
V gene: TRBV12-3/TRBV12-4